The rows below give T cell receptor beta chains drawn from one sample of a study of CD8+ T cells in alopecia areata. Measured with immunoSEQ multiplex PCR; TCRdb has only the in-frame clones, and not every one. The sample has 150,000 to 200,000 clones, more than 55% seen once; the top ten hold 1.3%. The sample consisted of CD4+ T cells sorted from blood, taken between weeks 47 and 50, from a patient treated with tofacitinib. All receptors come from a human donor with alopecia areata. Each CDR3 is given with its conserved first and last residue.

16 TRBJ2-5 TRBV30 CAWTNIPGQGAETQYF
15 TRBJ2-1 TRBV5-6 CASSFSGTSRDEQFF
16 TRBJ2-1 TRBV7-2 CASSLQGLGSYNEQFF
19 TRBJ2-6 TRBV27 CASSPTTGTGGPGANVLTF
15 TRBJ2-7 TRBV30 CACTPGTGLTYEQYF
13 TRBJ2-1 TRBV5-1 CASSVLADNEQFF
13 TRBJ2-2 TRBV9 CASSVSLASELFF
13 TRBJ2-1 TRBV18 CASSPPAINEQFF
14 TRBJ1-1 TRBV4-1 CASSQERQGMGAFF
14 TRBJ2-7 TRBV25-1 CASSVFGTDYEQYF
12 TRBJ2-3 TRBV7-2 CASSPSTDTQYF
15 TRBJ1-6 TRBV5-4 CASSFDRGVNSPLHF
17 TRBJ2-5 TRBV10-3 CAISDLTGTRLGETQYF
16 TRBJ1-5 TRBV7-8 CASSLMGGNSNQPQHF
11 TRBJ1-1 TRBV7-9 CASAEGREAFF
17 TRBJ2-5 TRBV2 CASRDELAGGFQETQYF